These 9 T cell receptor beta chains were all obtained from the same sample, sequenced in a study of regulatory T cells in long-lasting Graves disease. Investigators prepared the TCR beta libraries by applying iRepertoire HTBI primers and Arm-PCR of CDR3 regions. TCRdb re-called the multiplex PCR reads with MiXCR, one entry per CDR3 protein. The repertoire holds fewer than 350,000 distinct CDR3 sequences, with roughly 18% as singletons. Indicated time point: newly diagnosed GD, antithyroid drugs for less than 3 months. The TCR library was prepared using RNA isolated from PBMCs. Sequencing used peripheral blood mononuclear cells (PBMCs), obtained at new diagnosis, from a patient treated with antithyroid drugs. These receptors all stem from a female donor with Graves disease.

A few counts support this clonotype. This sequence joins TRBV14 and TRBJ2-3; no firm D call. The CDR3 consists of 17 residues. CDR1 is SGHDN, CDR2 FVKESK, per germline. V lost 3 bases, J lost 1 base, and 17 bases lay in between. CDR3 in amino acids: CASSHPTTTVGTDTQYF. The CDR3 DNA reads TGTGCCAGCAGCCACCCCACCACCACGGTTGGCACAGATACGCAGTATTTT. Based on the CDR3 plus reference TRBV14 and TRBJ2-3, the full variable domain is EAGVTQFPSHSVIEKGQTVTLRCDPISGHDNLYWYRRVMGKEIKFLLHFVKESKQDESGMPNNRFLAERTGGTYSTLKVQPAELEDSGVYFCASSHPTTTVGTDTQYFGPGTRLTVL.

Ten or more counts support this clonotype. CDR3 in amino acids: CASSLQPPKREYPDTQYF. CDR3 coding DNA: TGTGCCAGCAGCTTACAGCCCCCCAAGCGGGAGTATCCAGATACGCAGTATTTT. This chain uses TRBV5-8 with TRBJ2-3; 8 bases match TRBD2. The junction had 15 bases not matched to a gene; V was cut back by 2 bases and J by 4 bases. Germline CDR1 is SGHTS and CDR2 is YDEGEE. The CDR3 consists of 18 residues.

In this sample, this clonotype turned up many times. The chain carries TRBV19 and TRBJ2-3; 7 bases fit TRBD1. This CDR3 comprises 14 residues. The trim removed 5 bases at V and 1 base at J, leaving 3 bases unmatched. Germline loops: CDR1 LNHDA, CDR2 SQIVND (reference sequence). The CDR3 reads CASSSTGGTDTQYF. DNA of the CDR3: TGTGCCAGTAGTTCTACAGGGGGCACAGATACGCAGTATTTT.

In this sample, this clonotype turned up many times. This chain links TRBV7-9 with TRBJ2-3; 8 bases are shared with TRBD1. The CDR3 contains 15 residues. Germline values: CDR1 SEHNR, CDR2 FQNEAQ (reference sequence). J gave up 2 bases and V 4 bases, and 5 bases lay outside the gene matches. The CDR3 coding sequence is TGTGCCAGCAGCTCTAGGACAGGGCACACAGATACGCAGTATTTT. It yields the protein CASSSRTGHTDTQYF.

There are a few counts of this clonotype. The rearrangement uses TRBV6-1 and TRBJ2-1; no firm D call. Trimming removed 7 bases at V and 7 bases at J, with 14 bases between. The CDR3 sequence is 13 residues long. Germline CDR1 reads MNHNS; CDR2 reads SASEGT. The CDR3 nucleotides read TGTGCCAGCACCTTTTCGAAGGGAAATGAGCAGTTCTTC. Residues: CASTFSKGNEQFF.

The rearrangement links TRBV7-8 to TRBJ2-3, with 7 bases fitting TRBD2. CDR1 and CDR2 (germline): SGHVS, FQNEAQ. V was pared by 7 bases and J by 2 bases, with 15 bases of the junction left unmatched. This CDR3 has 17 residues. The CDR3 DNA follows: TGTGCCAGCAACCTATTCCCCCCTAGCGGACTCACAGATACGCAGTATTTT. This gives the protein CASNLFPPSGLTDTQYF.

V is TRBV6-2 or TRBV6-3 and J is TRBJ2-5; 10 nucleotides agree with TRBD2. The V and J ends lost 9 bases and 2 bases, in that order; junction bases with no gene match: 6. Germline-derived CDR1 and CDR2 are MNHEY and SVGEGT. This CDR3 has 14 amino acids. CDR3 in amino acids: CASRLAGVQETQYF. The CDR3 DNA sequence: TGTGCCAGTCGTCTAGCGGGAGTACAAGAGACCCAGTACTTC.

This rearrangement joins TRBV20-1 to TRBJ2-4, with a tentative D call TRBD1 (6 bases). Trimming pared 3 bases from V and 8 bases from J, leaving 20 bases between. This CDR3 has 15 amino acids. Germline CDR1 reads DFQATT; CDR2 reads SNEGSKA (reference sequence). CDR3 nucleotides: TGCAGTGCTAGCACAGGGTCTGTAGGTATAGACATTCAGTACTTC. Translated, it gives CSASTGSVGIDIQYF.

The table lists this clonotype with many counts. The chain combines TRBV19 with TRBJ2-3; possibly TRBD1 for D (6 bases). The CDR3 runs to 14 residues. CDR1 and CDR2 (germline): LNHDA, SQIVND (reference sequence). The V end lost 4 bases, the J end lost 5 bases, and 13 bases lay between the germline ends. In DNA, the CDR3 is TGTGCCAGTAGTACCCAGACAGGCGTAGATACGCAGTATTTT. Its protein product is CASSTQTGVDTQYF.